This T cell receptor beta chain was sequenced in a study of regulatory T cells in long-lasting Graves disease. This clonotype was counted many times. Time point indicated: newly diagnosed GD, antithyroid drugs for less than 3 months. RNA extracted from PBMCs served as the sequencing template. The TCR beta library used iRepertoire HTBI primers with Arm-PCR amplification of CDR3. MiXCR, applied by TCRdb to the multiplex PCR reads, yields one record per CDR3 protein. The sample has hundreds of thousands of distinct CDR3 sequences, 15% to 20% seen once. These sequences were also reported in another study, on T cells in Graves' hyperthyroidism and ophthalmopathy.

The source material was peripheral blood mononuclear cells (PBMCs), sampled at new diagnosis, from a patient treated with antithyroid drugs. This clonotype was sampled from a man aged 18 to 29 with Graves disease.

The CDR3 loop reads CASSLSFGDTQYF. The DNA for the CDR3 is TGTGCCAGCAGCTTAAGCTTTGGAGATACGCAGTATTTT. The chain links TRBV7-3 to TRBJ2-1; D call uncertain. TRBJ2-3 explains the end of the DNA better; the J call may be wrong. Germline loops: CDR1 SGHTA, CDR2 FQGTGA. The CDR3 covers 13 residues.